This T cell receptor beta chain was found in a study of CD8+ T cells in alopecia areata. Study context: Among treated patients, oral tofacitinib was administered at 5 to 10 mg twice daily. It was 6 to 18 months of tofacitinib, and then there were 6 months off drug.

cDNA reverse transcribed from extracted RNA served as the sequencing template. TCRdb's table, derived via immunoSEQ multiplex PCR, lists solely in-frame clones and lacks some. The sample has roughly 220,000 clones; around 65% are singletons. The V segment lost 3 bases and the J segment 4 bases; nucleotides outside the gene matches: 7. The germline gives CDR1 SQVTM, CDR2 ANQGSEA. CDR3 length: 14 residues. The treatment: oral pan-JAK inhibitor, 5-10 mg twice daily. Researchers took lesional scalp punch biopsies and peripheral blood from people who were alopecia areata patients. The sequencing here drew on CD4+ T cells sorted from blood, taken around week 46, from a patient treated with tofacitinib. V is TRBV29-1 and J is TRBJ1-1; 8 bases line up with TRBD1. This receptor was identified in a human donor with alopecia areata. CDR3 DNA sequence: TGCAGCGTTGAGGGACAGGTGGGGGGCACTGAAGCTTTCTTT. It translates to CSVEGQVGGTEAFF.